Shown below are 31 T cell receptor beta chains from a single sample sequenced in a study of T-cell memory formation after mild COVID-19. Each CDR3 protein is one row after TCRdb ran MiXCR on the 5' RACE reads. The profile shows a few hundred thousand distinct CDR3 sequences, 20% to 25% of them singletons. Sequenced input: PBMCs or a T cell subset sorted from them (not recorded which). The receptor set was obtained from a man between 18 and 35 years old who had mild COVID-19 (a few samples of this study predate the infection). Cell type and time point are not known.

The DNA of the CDR3 is TGCGCCAGCAGCTTGGTGTCAGGAGCTAACTATGGCTACACCTTC. Its translation: CASSLVSGANYGYTF. V gene TRBV5-1 combines with J gene TRBJ1-2; D unclear. Per the germline V gene, CDR1 is SGHRS and CDR2 is YFSETQ. V was clipped by 0 bases and J by 0 bases, with 9 bases between them. The CDR3 is 15 residues long.

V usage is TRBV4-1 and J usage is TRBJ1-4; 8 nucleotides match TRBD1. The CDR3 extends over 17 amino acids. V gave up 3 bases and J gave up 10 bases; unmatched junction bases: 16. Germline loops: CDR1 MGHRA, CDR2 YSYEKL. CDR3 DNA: TGCGCCAGCAGCCACACGCTAGACAGGGGATCCACTCGAAAACTGTTTTTT. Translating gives CASSHTLDRGSTRKLFF.

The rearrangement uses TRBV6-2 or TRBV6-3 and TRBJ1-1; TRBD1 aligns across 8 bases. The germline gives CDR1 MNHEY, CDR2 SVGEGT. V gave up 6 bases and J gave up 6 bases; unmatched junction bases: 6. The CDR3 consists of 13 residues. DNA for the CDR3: TGTGCCAGCAGGGTCCAGGGGGCGGCTGAAGCTTTCTTT. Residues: CASRVQGAAEAFF.

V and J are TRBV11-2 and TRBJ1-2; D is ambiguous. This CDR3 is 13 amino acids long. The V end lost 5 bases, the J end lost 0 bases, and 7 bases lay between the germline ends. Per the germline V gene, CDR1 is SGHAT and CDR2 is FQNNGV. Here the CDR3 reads CASSALPNYGYTF. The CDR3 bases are TGTGCCAGCAGCGCGCTGCCTAACTATGGCTACACCTTC. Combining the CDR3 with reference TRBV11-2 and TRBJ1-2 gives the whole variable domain EAGVAQSPRYKIIEKRQSVAFWCNPISGHATLYWYQQILGQGPKLLIQFQNNGVVDDSQLPKDRFSAERLKGVDSTLKIQPAKLEDSAVYLCASSALPNYGYTFGSGTRLTVV.

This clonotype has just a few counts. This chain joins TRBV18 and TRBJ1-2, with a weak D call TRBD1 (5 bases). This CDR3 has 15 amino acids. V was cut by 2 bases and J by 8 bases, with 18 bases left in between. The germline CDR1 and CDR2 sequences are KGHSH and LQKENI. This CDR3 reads CASSPGPGQGYGYTF. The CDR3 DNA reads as TGTGCCAGCTCACCAGGACCGGGGCAGGGATACGGCTACACCTTC. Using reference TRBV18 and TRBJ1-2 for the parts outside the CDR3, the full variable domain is NAGVMQNPRHLVRRRGQEARLRCSPMKGHSHVYWYRQLPEEGLKFMVYLQKENIIDESGMPKERFSAEFPKEGPSILRIQQVVRGDSAAYFCASSPGPGQGYGYTFGSGTRLTVV.

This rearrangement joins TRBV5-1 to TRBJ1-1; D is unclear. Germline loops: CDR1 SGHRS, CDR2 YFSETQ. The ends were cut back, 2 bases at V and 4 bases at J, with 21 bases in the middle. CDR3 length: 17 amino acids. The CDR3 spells CASSFWEPAWKSTEAFF. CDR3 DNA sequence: TGCGCCAGCAGCTTTTGGGAGCCAGCTTGGAAAAGCACTGAAGCTTTCTTT.

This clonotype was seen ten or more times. As DNA, the CDR3 is TGCGCCAGCAGCCAAGGGCGACATACGAACACTGAAGCTTTCTTT. It translates to CASSQGRHTNTEAFF. This sequence joins TRBV4-1 and TRBJ1-1; D is uncertain. The CDR3 spans 15 residues. V gave up 1 base and J gave up 1 base, with 10 bases separating them. Germline CDR1 reads MGHRA; CDR2 reads YSYEKL.

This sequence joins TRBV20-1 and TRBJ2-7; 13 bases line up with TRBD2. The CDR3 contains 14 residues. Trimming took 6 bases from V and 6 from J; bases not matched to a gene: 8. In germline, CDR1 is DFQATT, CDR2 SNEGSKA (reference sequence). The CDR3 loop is CSARTSGGTVEQYF. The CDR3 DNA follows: TGCAGTGCGCGGACTAGCGGGGGAACGGTCGAGCAGTACTTC.

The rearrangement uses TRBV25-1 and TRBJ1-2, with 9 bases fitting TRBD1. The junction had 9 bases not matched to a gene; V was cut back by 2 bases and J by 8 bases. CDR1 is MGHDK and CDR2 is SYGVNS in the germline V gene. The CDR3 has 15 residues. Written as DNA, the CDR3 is TGTGCCAGCAGTGAACCAGGGACAGGGAAAAAGGGCTACACCTTC. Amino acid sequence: CASSEPGTGKKGYTF.

Here the CDR3 reads CASSAVGLAGGNEQFF. In DNA form, the CDR3 reads TGTGCCAGCAGTGCGGTGGGACTAGCGGGGGGGAATGAGCAGTTCTTC. The genes are TRBV25-1 and TRBJ2-1; 16 positions agree with TRBD2. V trimming: 4 bases; J trimming: 7 bases; junction bases outside the gene matches: 4. The length of the CDR3 is 16 residues. Germline loops: CDR1 MGHDK, CDR2 SYGVNS.

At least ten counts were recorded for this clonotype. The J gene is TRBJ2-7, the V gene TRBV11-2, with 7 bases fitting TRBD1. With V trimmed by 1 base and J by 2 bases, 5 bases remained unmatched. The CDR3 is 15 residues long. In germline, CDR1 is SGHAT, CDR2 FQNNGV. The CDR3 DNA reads TGTGCCAGCAGCTTAGGCTCAGGGACAGCCTACGAGCAGTACGTC. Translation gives CASSLGSGTAYEQYV.

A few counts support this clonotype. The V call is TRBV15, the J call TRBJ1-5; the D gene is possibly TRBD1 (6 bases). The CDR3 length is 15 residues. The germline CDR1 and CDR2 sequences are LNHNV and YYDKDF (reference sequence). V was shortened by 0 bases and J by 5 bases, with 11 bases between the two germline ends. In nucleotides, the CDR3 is TGTGCCACCAGCAGAGACCGACAGGACTATCAGCCCCAGCATTTT. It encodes CATSRDRQDYQPQHF. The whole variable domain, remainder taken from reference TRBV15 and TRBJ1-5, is DAMVIQNPRYQVTQFGKPVTLSCSQTLNHNVMYWYQQKSSQAPKLLFHYYDKDFNNEADTPDNFQSRRPNTSFCFLDIRSPGLGDTAMYLCATSRDRQDYQPQHFGDGTRLSIL.

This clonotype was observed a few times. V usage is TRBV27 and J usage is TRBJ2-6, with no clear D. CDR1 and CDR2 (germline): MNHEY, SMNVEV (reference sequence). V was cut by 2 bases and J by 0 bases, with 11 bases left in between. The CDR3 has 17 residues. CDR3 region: CASSLGQTSSGANVLTF. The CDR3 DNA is TGTGCCAGCAGTTTAGGGCAAACCAGCTCTGGGGCCAACGTCCTGACTTTC.

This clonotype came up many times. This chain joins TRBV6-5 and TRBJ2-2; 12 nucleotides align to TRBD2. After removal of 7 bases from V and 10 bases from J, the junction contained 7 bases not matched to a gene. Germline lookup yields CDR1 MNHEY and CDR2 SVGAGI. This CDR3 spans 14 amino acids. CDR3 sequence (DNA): TGTGCCAGCAATCCGGGACTAGCGGGCCAGGAGCTGTTTTTT. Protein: CASNPGLAGQELFF.

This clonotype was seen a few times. CDR3 in amino acids: CASSVGALDSPLHF. The CDR3 coding sequence is TGTGCCAGCAGCGTAGGGGCGTTGGATTCACCCCTCCACTTT. The chain recombines TRBV9 with TRBJ1-6; D call uncertain. CDR3 length equals 14 residues. Deletions cut 0 bases from V and 8 bases from J, with 9 bases between. Germline V gives CDR1 SGDLS, CDR2 YYNGEE.

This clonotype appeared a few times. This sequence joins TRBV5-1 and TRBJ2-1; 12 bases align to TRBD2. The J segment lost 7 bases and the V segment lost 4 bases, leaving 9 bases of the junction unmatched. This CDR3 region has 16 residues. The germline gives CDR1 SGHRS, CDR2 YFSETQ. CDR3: CASSVLAGGPENEQFF. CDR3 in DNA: TGCGCCAGCAGCGTTCTAGCGGGGGGGCCTGAGAATGAGCAGTTCTTC.

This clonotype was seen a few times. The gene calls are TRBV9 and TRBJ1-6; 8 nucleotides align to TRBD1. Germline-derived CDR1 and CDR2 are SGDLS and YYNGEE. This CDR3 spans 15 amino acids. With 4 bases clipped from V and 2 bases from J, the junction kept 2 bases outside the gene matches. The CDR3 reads CASSPTGAYNSPLHF. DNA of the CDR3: TGTGCCAGCAGCCCGACAGGGGCCTATAATTCACCCCTCCACTTT.

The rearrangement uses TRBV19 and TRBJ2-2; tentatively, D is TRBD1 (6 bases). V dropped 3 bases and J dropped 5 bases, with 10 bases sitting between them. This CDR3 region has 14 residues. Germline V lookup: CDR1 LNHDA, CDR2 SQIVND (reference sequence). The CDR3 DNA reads TGTGCCAGTAGTATTAACAGGGCGACCGGGGAGCTGTTTTTT. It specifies CASSINRATGELFF.

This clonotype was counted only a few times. The CDR3 DNA reads as TGCAGCGACGGACCGACAGCTAACTATGGCTACACCTTC. Translation gives CSDGPTANYGYTF. The chain recombines TRBV29-1 with TRBJ1-2; possibly TRBD1 for D (5 bases). This CDR3 spans 13 amino acids. V was pared by 7 bases and J by 0 bases, with 12 bases between. Germline V gene data show CDR1 as SQVTM and CDR2 as ANQGSEA.

The CDR3 is CASRAGLDTQYF. The CDR3 coding sequence is TGTGCCAGCAGAGCGGGGTTGGATACGCAGTATTTT. This chain joins TRBV7-2 and TRBJ2-3; the match to TRBD2 covers 7 bases. CDR3 length: 12 residues. Germline V gene lookup returns CDR1 SGHTA and CDR2 FQGNSA. The trim removed 6 bases at V and 6 bases at J, leaving 3 bases unmatched.

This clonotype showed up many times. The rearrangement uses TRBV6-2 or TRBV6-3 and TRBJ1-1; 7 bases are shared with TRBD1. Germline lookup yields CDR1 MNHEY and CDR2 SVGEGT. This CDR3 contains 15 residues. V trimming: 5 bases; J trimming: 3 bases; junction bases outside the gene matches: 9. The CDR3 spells CASSQGGGVYTEAFF. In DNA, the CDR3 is TGTGCCAGCAGTCAAGGGGGCGGCGTTTACACTGAAGCTTTCTTT.

CDR3 sequence: CASSLAQGWTEAFF. The CDR3 DNA is TGTGCCAGCAGCTTAGCTCAGGGATGGACTGAAGCTTTCTTT. The genes are TRBV11-2 and TRBJ1-1, with D possibly being TRBD1 (5 bases). This CDR3 spans 14 amino acids. Germline values: CDR1 SGHAT, CDR2 FQNNGV. The V and J ends lost 1 base and 5 bases respectively, with 11 bases between them. Together with reference TRBV11-2 and TRBJ1-1, the CDR3 gives the full variable domain: EAGVAQSPRYKIIEKRQSVAFWCNPISGHATLYWYQQILGQGPKLLIQFQNNGVVDDSQLPKDRFSAERLKGVDSTLKIQPAKLEDSAVYLCASSLAQGWTEAFFGQGTRLTVV.

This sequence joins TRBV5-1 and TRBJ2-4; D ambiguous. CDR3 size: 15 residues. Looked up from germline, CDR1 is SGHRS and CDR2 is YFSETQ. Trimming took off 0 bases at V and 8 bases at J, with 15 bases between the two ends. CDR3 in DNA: TGCGCCAGCAGCTTGGGGGGATTACTTCAGGACATTCAGTACTTC. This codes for CASSLGGLLQDIQYF.

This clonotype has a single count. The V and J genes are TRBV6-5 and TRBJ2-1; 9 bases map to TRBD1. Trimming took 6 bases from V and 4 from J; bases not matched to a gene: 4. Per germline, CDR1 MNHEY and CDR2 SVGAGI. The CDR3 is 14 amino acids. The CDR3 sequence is CASSGTGLYNEQFF. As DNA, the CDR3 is TGTGCCAGCAGCGGGACAGGGTTATACAATGAGCAGTTCTTC.

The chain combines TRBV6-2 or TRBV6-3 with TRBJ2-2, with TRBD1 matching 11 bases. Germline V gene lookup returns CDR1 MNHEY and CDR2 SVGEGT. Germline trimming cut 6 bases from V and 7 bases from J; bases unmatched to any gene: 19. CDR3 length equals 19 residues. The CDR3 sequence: CASSLGQGATTISGGELFF. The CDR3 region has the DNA TGTGCCAGCAGCCTTGGACAGGGGGCGACAACGATTTCGGGCGGGGAGCTGTTTTTT.

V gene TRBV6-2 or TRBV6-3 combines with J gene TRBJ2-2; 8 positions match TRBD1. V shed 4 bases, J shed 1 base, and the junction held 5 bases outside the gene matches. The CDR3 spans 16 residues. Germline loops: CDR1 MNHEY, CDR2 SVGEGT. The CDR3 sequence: CASSLQGAKNTGELFF. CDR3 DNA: TGTGCCAGCAGTTTGCAGGGGGCTAAGAACACCGGGGAGCTGTTTTTT.

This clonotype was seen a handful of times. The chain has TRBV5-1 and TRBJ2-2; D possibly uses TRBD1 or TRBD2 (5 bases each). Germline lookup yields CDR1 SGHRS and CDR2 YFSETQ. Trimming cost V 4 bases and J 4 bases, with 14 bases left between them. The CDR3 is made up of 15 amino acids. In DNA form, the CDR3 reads TGCGCCAGCAGCCCGGGGCAGATTTCCACCGGGGAGCTGTTTTTT. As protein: CASSPGQISTGELFF.

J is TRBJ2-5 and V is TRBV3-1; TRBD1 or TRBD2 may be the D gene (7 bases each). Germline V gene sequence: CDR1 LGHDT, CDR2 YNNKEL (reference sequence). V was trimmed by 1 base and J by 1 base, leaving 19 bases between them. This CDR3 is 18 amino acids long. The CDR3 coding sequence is TGTGCCAGCAGCCAAGGACCGGGACAGCGGGGTACCCAAGAGACCCAGTACTTC. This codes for CASSQGPGQRGTQETQYF.

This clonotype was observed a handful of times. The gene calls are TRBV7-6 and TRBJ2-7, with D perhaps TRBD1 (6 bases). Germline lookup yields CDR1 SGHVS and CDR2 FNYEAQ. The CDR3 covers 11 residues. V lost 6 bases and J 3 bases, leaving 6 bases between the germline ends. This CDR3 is CASRGHYEQYF. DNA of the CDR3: TGTGCCAGCAGGGGACACTACGAGCAGTACTTC.

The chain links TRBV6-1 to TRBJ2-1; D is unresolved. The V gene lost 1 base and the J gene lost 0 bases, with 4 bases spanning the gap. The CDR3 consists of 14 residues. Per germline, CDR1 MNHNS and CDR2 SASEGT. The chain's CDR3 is CASSEGPSYNEQFF. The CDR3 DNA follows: TGTGCCAGCAGTGAAGGGCCCTCCTACAATGAGCAGTTCTTC.

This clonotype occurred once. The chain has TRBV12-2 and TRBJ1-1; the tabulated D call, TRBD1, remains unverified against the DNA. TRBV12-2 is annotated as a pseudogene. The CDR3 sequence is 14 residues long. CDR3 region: CASRLRTGNTEAFF. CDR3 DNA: TGTGCAAGTCGCCTAAGGACAGGGAACACTGAAGCTTTCTTT.